What follows describes a single T cell receptor (beta chain). The V gene's germline CDR1 is SEHNR and CDR2 FQNEAQ (reference sequence). This CDR3 contains 17 residues. The data derive from a study of T cells expressing NK-cell markers. Following a re-call of the 5' RACE reads, TCRdb has one entry per CDR3 protein and lacks DNA. The table gives under 600,000 distinct CDR3 sequences; the top ten clones make up more than 1.4% of it. Sequencing was performed on blood T cells: a sorted CD56 or NKG2C T cell subset, CD4+ or CD8+ T cells, or bulk PBMC T cells (not recorded which). V is TRBV7-9 and J is TRBJ2-1; TCRdb reports TRBD2, a call that lacks DNA to check it against. This sequence originates from a woman aged 50 to 60 in good health. This CDR3 is CASQDGLADSSYNEQFF.